Listed below are T cell receptor beta chains from one sample, sequenced in a study of blood T cells in healthy people across ages. Each CDR3 protein is one row after TCRdb ran MiXCR on the 5' RACE reads. This table holds over a million distinct CDR3 sequences, almost 60% found once. Material: blood. The receptors come from a man aged 18 to 35 in good health. Both conserved end residues are part of each CDR3. The order of the fields is J gene, V gene, clone size, CDR3 protein. Size tells how often a clone was seen (once, few, many) or the class of an expanded clone, and some rows leave it out.

j_gene: TRBJ2-7
v_gene: TRBV9
abundance: once
CDR3aa: CASSAPGQVSEQYF

j_gene: TRBJ1-1
v_gene: TRBV6-1
abundance: once
CDR3aa: CASSPIPGQGAGGTEAFF

j_gene: TRBJ2-1
v_gene: TRBV24-1
abundance: .
CDR3aa: CATVIRDGEQFF

j_gene: TRBJ2-6
v_gene: TRBV29-1
abundance: .
CDR3aa: CSVEELSSGANVLTF

j_gene: TRBJ2-6
v_gene: TRBV7-9
abundance: .
CDR3aa: CASSSGGQSGANVLTF

j_gene: TRBJ2-5
v_gene: TRBV6-5
abundance: .
CDR3aa: CASSSGDTQETQYF

j_gene: TRBJ2-5
v_gene: TRBV20-1
abundance: .
CDR3aa: CSARLGGGQYF

j_gene: TRBJ2-1
v_gene: TRBV10-3
abundance: .
CDR3aa: CAISESWEPRGSEQFF

j_gene: TRBJ2-1
v_gene: TRBV6-1
abundance: few
CDR3aa: CASSETTSGGVYNEQFF

j_gene: TRBJ1-2
v_gene: TRBV20-1
abundance: .
CDR3aa: CSAIYSYGYTF

j_gene: TRBJ2-6
v_gene: TRBV20-1
abundance: .
CDR3aa: CSARVVGPLTRSGANVLTF

j_gene: TRBJ2-2
v_gene: TRBV29-1
abundance: .
CDR3aa: CSVDLATQGTGELFF

j_gene: TRBJ1-2
v_gene: TRBV4-2
abundance: .
CDR3aa: CASSPTRDRLYGYTF

j_gene: TRBJ2-7
v_gene: TRBV7-2
abundance: .
CDR3aa: CASTKGAPYEQYF

j_gene: TRBJ2-1
v_gene: TRBV27
abundance: few
CDR3aa: CASSFYWGDNEQFF

j_gene: TRBJ2-5
v_gene: TRBV28
abundance: .
CDR3aa: CASSLITAQQETQYF

j_gene: TRBJ1-2
v_gene: TRBV29-1
abundance: .
CDR3aa: CSATLGQGTGYTF

j_gene: TRBJ2-1
v_gene: TRBV9
abundance: .
CDR3aa: CASSSGSSYNERFF

j_gene: TRBJ2-1
v_gene: TRBV20-1
abundance: .
CDR3aa: CSASPTRFEQFF

j_gene: TRBJ1-2
v_gene: TRBV9
abundance: .
CDR3aa: CASSAPTDYGYTF

j_gene: TRBJ2-3
v_gene: TRBV20-1
abundance: few
CDR3aa: CSAYPREFQDTQYF

j_gene: TRBJ2-3
v_gene: TRBV10-1
abundance: .
CDR3aa: CASSGLAESTDTRYF

j_gene: TRBJ1-3
v_gene: TRBV29-1
abundance: once
CDR3aa: CSVALRGSIGNTIYF